The rows below give T cell receptor beta chains drawn from one sample of a study of Graves' ophthalmopathy and Graves' hyperthyroidism. TCRdb reprocessed the multiplex PCR reads with MiXCR, giving one entry per CDR3 protein. This sample has about 220,000 distinct CDR3 sequences; roughly 21% occur once, and the top ten carry about 40%. Sequencing was done on a sample of peripheral blood. These receptors all stem from a woman aged 45-59 years with Graves' ophthalmopathy. The CDR3 runs from the conserved cysteine through the conserved F or W. The order of the fields is D gene, clone size, V gene, J gene, CDR3 protein, CDR3 DNA. D genes are given only for firm matches. Size values are once, few and many counts, or a class for expanded clones, and some rows have none.

d_call: .; clone_size: many; v_call: TRBV7-2; j_call: TRBJ2-1; cdr3_aa: CASSLFGAARESSYNEQFF; cdr3_nt: TGTGCCAGCAGCTTATTTGGGGCCGCACGAGAAAGCTCCTACAATGAGCAGTTCTTC
d_call: .; clone_size: .; v_call: TRBV6-1; j_call: TRBJ1-5; cdr3_aa: CASSERGPQAQHF; cdr3_nt: TGTGCCAGCAGTGAAAGAGGGCCTCAGGCCCAGCATTTT
d_call: .; clone_size: .; v_call: TRBV6-5; j_call: TRBJ2-7; cdr3_aa: CASSYSEQLSYEQYF; cdr3_nt: TGTGCCAGCAGTTACTCGGAACAGCTCTCCTACGAGCAGTACTTC
d_call: TRBD2; clone_size: many; v_call: TRBV4-1; j_call: TRBJ2-7; cdr3_aa: CASSQGRTSGDYEQYF; cdr3_nt: TGCGCCAGCAGCCAAGGACGGACTAGCGGGGACTACGAGCAGTACTTC
d_call: TRBD1; clone_size: many; v_call: TRBV20-1; j_call: TRBJ1-1; cdr3_aa: CSARDRYRDRITEAFF; cdr3_nt: TGCAGTGCTAGAGATAGATACAGGGACAGAATAACTGAAGCTTTCTTT
d_call: .; clone_size: many; v_call: TRBV20-1; j_call: TRBJ2-5; cdr3_aa: CSAARDWERSQYF; cdr3_nt: TGCAGTGCTGCCCGGGACTGGGAGAGGTCCCAGTACTTC
d_call: TRBD2; clone_size: many; v_call: TRBV6-5; j_call: TRBJ2-7; cdr3_aa: CASSYESGSSYEQYF; cdr3_nt: TGTGCCAGCAGTTACGAGAGCGGGAGTAGCTACGAGCAGTACTTC
d_call: .; clone_size: many; v_call: TRBV6-5; j_call: TRBJ1-2; cdr3_aa: CASRDNGYTF; cdr3_nt: TGTGCCAGCAGAGATAATGGCTACACCTTC
d_call: TRBD1; clone_size: few; v_call: TRBV5-1; j_call: TRBJ2-5; cdr3_aa: CASSLGQGSGETQYF; cdr3_nt: TGCGCCAGCAGCCTAGGACAGGGGAGTGGAGAGACCCAGTACTTC
d_call: .; clone_size: many; v_call: TRBV15; j_call: TRBJ2-2; cdr3_aa: CATSSPTGELFF; cdr3_nt: TGTGCCACCAGCAGTCCAACCGGGGAGCTGTTTTTT
d_call: .; clone_size: .; v_call: TRBV11-3; j_call: TRBJ2-7; cdr3_aa: CASSLVDRVEQYF; cdr3_nt: TGTGCCAGCAGCTTAGTCGACAGAGTCGAGCAGTACTTC
d_call: TRBD2; clone_size: many; v_call: TRBV19; j_call: TRBJ2-5; cdr3_aa: CATLDAGGGETQYF; cdr3_nt: TGTGCCACCCTCGACGCGGGAGGGGGCGAGACCCAGTACTTC
d_call: TRBD2; clone_size: few; v_call: TRBV29-1; j_call: TRBJ2-7; cdr3_aa: CSVVERERGYEQYF; cdr3_nt: TGCAGCGTTGTAGAGCGGGAGAGAGGGTACGAGCAGTACTTC
d_call: .; clone_size: .; v_call: TRBV7-2; j_call: TRBJ1-2; cdr3_aa: CASSLGATVNYGYTF; cdr3_nt: TGTGCCAGCAGCCTCGGGGCTACCGTGAACTATGGCTACACCTTC
d_call: TRBD2; clone_size: .; v_call: TRBV29-1; j_call: TRBJ2-7; cdr3_aa: CSARLAGGPEQYF; cdr3_nt: TGCAGCGCCCGACTAGCGGGAGGGCCAGAGCAGTACTTC
d_call: .; clone_size: many; v_call: TRBV3-1; j_call: TRBJ1-1; cdr3_aa: CASSQDHAGFNTEAFF; cdr3_nt: TGTGCCAGCAGCCAAGATCATGCAGGGTTTAACACTGAAGCTTTCTTT
d_call: TRBD2; clone_size: .; v_call: TRBV12-3/TRBV12-4; j_call: TRBJ2-5; cdr3_aa: CASSWTSGSGGETQYF; cdr3_nt: TGTGCCAGCAGTTGGACTAGCGGGAGCGGCGGAGAGACCCAGTACTTC
d_call: .; clone_size: many; v_call: TRBV4-1; j_call: TRBJ2-7; cdr3_aa: CASSQVAVGGYEQYF; cdr3_nt: TGCGCCAGCAGCCAAGTAGCAGTAGGGGGCTACGAGCAGTACTTC
d_call: TRBD1; clone_size: many; v_call: TRBV28; j_call: TRBJ2-7; cdr3_aa: CASGMRQGGEQYF; cdr3_nt: TGTGCCAGCGGAATGAGACAGGGGGGCGAGCAGTACTTC
d_call: TRBD1; clone_size: many; v_call: TRBV20-1; j_call: TRBJ2-5; cdr3_aa: CSASTTGVQETQYF; cdr3_nt: TGCAGTGCTAGTACGACAGGGGTCCAAGAGACCCAGTACTTC
d_call: .; clone_size: .; v_call: TRBV11-2; j_call: TRBJ2-5; cdr3_aa: CASSLDRQSETQYF; cdr3_nt: TGTGCCAGCAGCTTAGATCGTCAGAGTGAGACCCAGTACTTC
d_call: .; clone_size: many; v_call: TRBV2; j_call: TRBJ2-7; cdr3_aa: CASSDPRRGEQYF; cdr3_nt: TGTGCCAGCAGTGACCCCAGGCGAGGCGAGCAGTACTTC
d_call: .; clone_size: .; v_call: TRBV19; j_call: TRBJ2-3; cdr3_aa: CASSPGLISNQPQYF; cdr3_nt: TGTGCCAGCTCCCCGGGGCTGATTAGCAATCAGCCCCAGTATTTT
d_call: .; clone_size: many; v_call: TRBV19; j_call: TRBJ1-1; cdr3_aa: CASSIQAGGEAFF; cdr3_nt: TGTGCCAGTAGTATACAGGCCGGAGGGGAAGCTTTCTTT
d_call: TRBD1; clone_size: once; v_call: TRBV12-3/TRBV12-4; j_call: TRBJ2-7; cdr3_aa: CASSYSTGVGYEQYF; cdr3_nt: TGTGCCAGCAGTTACTCGACAGGGGTGGGATACGAGCAGTACTTC
d_call: .; clone_size: .; v_call: TRBV10-3; j_call: TRBJ1-2; cdr3_aa: CAISEPNYGYTF; cdr3_nt: TGTGCCATCAGTGAGCCAAACTATGGCTACACCTTC
d_call: TRBD1; clone_size: .; v_call: TRBV3-1; j_call: TRBJ1-5; cdr3_aa: CASSSRTGTNQPQHF; cdr3_nt: TGTGCCAGCAGCTCACGGACAGGGACCAATCAGCCCCAGCATTTT
d_call: .; clone_size: .; v_call: TRBV5-6; j_call: TRBJ2-2; cdr3_aa: CASSSTENTGELFF; cdr3_nt: TGTGCCAGCAGCTCAACAGAGAACACCGGGGAGCTGTTTTTT
d_call: .; clone_size: many; v_call: TRBV5-1; j_call: TRBJ2-7; cdr3_aa: CASSRAQGYEQYF; cdr3_nt: TGCGCCAGCAGCCGAGCACAGGGCTACGAGCAGTACTTC
d_call: TRBD2; clone_size: many; v_call: TRBV4-1; j_call: TRBJ2-5; cdr3_aa: CASSQVNLKGIAGALETQYF; cdr3_nt: TGCGCCAGCAGCCAAGTAAATCTGAAGGGGATAGCGGGGGCCCTAGAGACCCAGTACTTC